Listed below are T cell receptor beta chains from one sample, sequenced in a study of blood T cells in healthy people across ages. TCRdb recomputed calls from the 5' RACE reads with MiXCR, one row per CDR3 protein. This table has 600,000 to 900,000 distinct CDR3 sequences, around 24% appearing once. These data also featured in a second study, about T cells of mothers and their children.

Sequencing was carried out using blood. The receptors were gathered from a boy under 18 in good health. Both conserved end residues are part of each CDR3. D genes are given only for firm matches. Clone sizes are given selectively: once, few, many, or a class where the clone is expanded.

abundance	v_gene	d_gene	j_gene	CDR3nt	CDR3aa
few	TRBV9	NA	TRBJ2-1	TGTGCCAGCAGCGTAGGTAGTCTAAATGAGCAGTTCTTC	CASSVGSLNEQFF
few	TRBV20-1	NA	TRBJ1-4	TGCAGTGCTAGAGATGCGGGGAGAACTAATGAAAAACTGTTTTTT	CSARDAGRTNEKLFF
few	TRBV6-5	TRBD1	TRBJ1-2	TGTGCCGGCAGTCGGACAGGGAACTATGGCTACACCTTC	CAGSRTGNYGYTF
NA	TRBV29-1	TRBD2	TRBJ2-1	TGCAGCGTTGCAAGCGGGAGGGCAAGGGAGCAGTTCTTC	CSVASGRAREQFF
NA	TRBV5-5	NA	TRBJ2-7	TGTGCCAGCAGGGAAGGGGGGTTCGGAGAGCAGTACTTC	CASREGGFGEQYF
NA	TRBV20-1	NA	TRBJ1-1	TGCAGTGCCAAATGGTTGGGAATTTATTTCTTT	CSAKWLGIYFF
NA	TRBV12-3/TRBV12-4	NA	TRBJ2-6	TGTGCCAGCAGTTCCTTTGTCTCTGGGGCCGACGTCCTGACTTTC	CASSSFVSGADVLTF
NA	TRBV3-1	TRBD1	TRBJ1-6	TGTGCCAGCAGCCAAGATTCTACAGGGGGTTCACCCCTCCACTTT	CASSQDSTGGSPLHF
NA	TRBV4-1	NA	TRBJ2-6	TGCGCCAGCAGCTCTCCCGCGAGGCGCTCTGGGGCCAACGTCCTGACTTTC	CASSSPARRSGANVLTF
many	TRBV20-1	TRBD2	TRBJ2-2	TGCAGTGCTAGGAGCGGGCTAGCGGGACTCACCGGGGAGCTGTTTTTT	CSARSGLAGLTGELFF
NA	TRBV24-1	TRBD2	TRBJ2-2	TGTGCCACCAGTGCCCGGACTAGCGGGGGGCGAGGCACCGGGGAGCTGTTTTTT	CATSARTSGGRGTGELFF
few	TRBV28	NA	TRBJ2-5	TGTGCCAGCAGTTTATCGACAGACCAGGGGGGAGAGACCCAGTACTTC	CASSLSTDQGGETQYF
NA	TRBV4-2	TRBD2	TRBJ2-2	TGTGCCAGCAGCCAGACGACTAGCGTCACCGGGGAGCTGTTTTTT	CASSQTTSVTGELFF
few	TRBV24-1	NA	TRBJ2-3	TGTGCCACCAGTGATGTTACCACAGATACGCAGTATTTT	CATSDVTTDTQYF
few	TRBV25-1	NA	TRBJ2-7	TGTGCCAGCAGTGTCGTCGCCGAGCAGTACTTC	CASSVVAEQYF
few	TRBV6-5	NA	TRBJ2-5	TGTGCCAGCAGCCCTTTTAGGTTGACGGGGCAAGAGACCCAGTACTTC	CASSPFRLTGQETQYF
NA	TRBV5-1	NA	TRBJ2-4	TGCGCCAGCAGCTGGGGATGGGGAAGGGCCATTCAGTACTTC	CASSWGWGRAIQYF
many	TRBV5-5	NA	TRBJ2-5	TGTGCCAGCAGCTTGGAACAGGGCAGGGAGACCCAGTACTTC	CASSLEQGRETQYF
NA	TRBV29-1	NA	TRBJ1-2	TGCAGCGTTGAACCAGACAGTAACTATGGCTACACCTTC	CSVEPDSNYGYTF
NA	TRBV20-1	NA	TRBJ1-1	TGCAGTGCAGGCCAAGGATTGAACGCTGATGCTTTCTTT	CSAGQGLNADAFF
NA	TRBV6-2/TRBV6-3	NA	TRBJ2-5	TGTGCCAGCAGTCGACCGGAGACCCAGTACTTC	CASSRPETQYF
NA	TRBV29-1	NA	TRBJ2-7	TGCAGCGTTGTAGGTCAGCGGATCTACGAGCAGTACTTC	CSVVGQRIYEQYF
NA	TRBV3-1	TRBD1	TRBJ2-5	TGTGCCAGCAGCCAAGAAGTTCTCAGGGGGCGTAGAGAGACCCAGTACTTC	CASSQEVLRGRRETQYF
NA	TRBV2	NA	TRBJ1-2	TGTGCCAGCACTGAGGGGCGATATGGCTACACCTTC	CASTEGRYGYTF
many	TRBV29-1	NA	TRBJ2-5	TGCAGCGTTGATGGTCGGGGGGCAGAAGAGACCCAGTACTTC	CSVDGRGAEETQYF
NA	TRBV27	NA	TRBJ1-6	TGTGCCAGCAGATTAGAAGCCGGCCGGACCTATAATTCACCCCTCCACTTT	CASRLEAGRTYNSPLHF
NA	TRBV30	NA	TRBJ1-2	TGTGCCTGGAGCCCGCGGACCGACTATGGCTACACCTTC	CAWSPRTDYGYTF